Presented here are 10 T cell receptor beta chains from one specimen sequenced in a study of OX40 agonist ivuxolimab in advanced cancers. Repertoires were generated with immunoSEQ multiplex PCR, while TCRdb's copy carries only in-frame clones and drops some. The top ten hold more than 3.5% of the sample, which has roughly 77,000 clones, about 84% seen once. The sequencing here drew on CD4+ or CD8+ T cells sorted from blood, taken in a trial of the OX40 agonist ivuxolimab. These receptors were obtained from an adult with an advanced solid tumor such as melanoma, head and neck, liver or kidney cancer.

The chain couples TRBV5-1 to TRBJ2-3; a possible D gene is TRBD1 (6 bases). Trimming pared 0 bases from V and 4 bases from J, leaving 12 bases between. Germline CDR1 reads SGHRS; CDR2 reads YFSETQ. CDR3 length: 15 amino acids. CDR3 sequence reads: CASSLGGPTADTQYF. Here the CDR3 DNA reads TGCGCCAGCAGCTTGGGGGGGCCGACAGCAGATACGCAGTATTTT.

The rearrangement links TRBV11-3 to TRBJ2-2; TRBD2 agrees at 11 bases. This CDR3 spans 20 amino acids. The V gene end was trimmed by 5 bases and the J gene end by 0 bases; junction bases not matched to a gene: 14. Germline V gives CDR1 SGHNT, CDR2 YENEEA. The CDR3 DNA follows: TGTGCCAGCAGCCGACTTATACTAGCGGGGGACCGTTCGAACACCGGGGAGCTGTTTTTT. This sequence encodes CASSRLILAGDRSNTGELFF.

The genes are TRBV7-9 and TRBJ2-1; perhaps TRBD2 as D (6 bases). The CDR3 is 15 residues long. CDR1 and CDR2 (germline): SEHNR, FQNEAQ (reference sequence). Trimming removed 4 bases from V and 5 bases from J, with 15 bases in between. The CDR3 DNA reads TGTGCCAGCAGCTGGGGGGTAGGGGATAACAATGAGCAGTTCTTC. It encodes CASSWGVGDNNEQFF.

The chain combines TRBV6-1 with TRBJ2-5, with TRBD2 matching 11 bases. CDR3 size: 16 residues. Germline-derived CDR1 and CDR2 are MNHNS and SASEGT. The ends lost 1 base at V and 5 bases at J; junction bases unmatched: 6. The CDR3 protein is CASSEDLAGGGETQYF. Written as DNA, the CDR3 is TGTGCCAGCAGTGAAGACCTAGCGGGGGGCGGGGAGACCCAGTACTTC.

The chain recombines TRBV13 with TRBJ1-4; unclear D gene. V was shortened by 2 bases and J by 7 bases, with 11 bases between the two germline ends. Germline CDR1 is PRHDT and CDR2 is FYEKMQ (reference sequence). The CDR3 consists of 14 residues. The CDR3 spells CASSLRSSSEKLFF. The CDR3 region has the DNA TGTGCCAGCAGCTTAAGATCGAGTAGTGAAAAACTGTTTTTT.

This clone has more than one count but fewer than ten. The chain uses TRBV2 and TRBJ1-2, with unresolved D. Germline assignment: CDR1 SNHLY and CDR2 FYNNEI. Trimming removed 6 bases at V and 2 bases at J, with 10 bases between. The CDR3 contains 13 residues. The CDR3 region is CASRNDGNYGYTF. CDR3 bases: TGTGCCAGCAGAAACGATGGAAACTATGGCTACACCTTC.

This sequence joins TRBV11-2 and TRBJ2-7, with D perhaps matching TRBD2 (5 bases). V lost 5 bases to trimming and J lost 9 bases, with 11 bases between them. The germline gives CDR1 SGHAT, CDR2 FQNNGV. The CDR3 loop spans 11 amino acids. DNA of the CDR3: TGTGCCAGCAGCCAGAGGGCTCGGCAGTACTTC. It specifies CASSQRARQYF.

The V gene is TRBV11-3, the J gene TRBJ2-7; 13 bases map to TRBD2. With V trimmed by 1 base and J by 4 bases, 4 bases remained unmatched. The CDR3 runs 16 residues. Germline V lookup: CDR1 SGHNT, CDR2 YENEEA. CDR3 coding DNA: TGTGCCAGCAGCTTAGGGACTAGCGGGAGATTGTACGAGCAGTACTTC. It is translated as CASSLGTSGRLYEQYF. The full variable domain, rest sourced from reference TRBV11-3 and TRBJ2-7, is EAGVVQSPRYKIIEKKQPVAFWCNPISGHNTLYWYLQNLGQGPELLIRYENEEAVDDSQLPKDRFSAERLKGVDSTLKIQPAELGDSAVYLCASSLGTSGRLYEQYFGPGTRLTVT.

This clone came up a few times. The rearrangement uses TRBV6-5 and TRBJ1-1, with a possible D match to TRBD1 (5 bases). The CDR3 has 13 residues. Per germline, CDR1 MNHEY and CDR2 SVGAGI. V dropped 2 bases and J dropped 5 bases, with 9 bases sitting between them. CDR3 DNA: TGTGCCAGCAGTTACGCGGGGGGGACTGAAGCTTTCTTT. It is translated as CASSYAGGTEAFF.

This clone was observed a handful of times. V usage is TRBV19 and J usage is TRBJ2-3, with 9 bases identical to TRBD2. The CDR3 is 14 residues long. Trimming cost V 5 bases and J 0 bases; bases outside gene matches: 0. CDR1 and CDR2 from the germline V gene are LNHDA and SQIVND (reference sequence). The DNA of the CDR3 is TGTGCCAGTAGTCTAGCGGGGAGCACAGATACGCAGTATTTT. Residues: CASSLAGSTDTQYF.